Here is one T cell receptor beta chain with its context. With a much larger clone just one base away, this may be a read error. This sample was taken from a study of kidney transplant recipient with SARS-CoV-2 infection. TCRdb reprocessed the reads via MiXCR and lists one record per CDR3 protein. Of fewer than 250,000 distinct CDR3 sequences in the sample, less than 35% were seen once. This CDR3 contains 14 residues. V gene TRBV3-2 combines with J gene TRBJ1-2; the tabulated D call, TRBD1, remains unverified against the DNA. TRBV3-2 is given as a pseudogene. This TCR came from a male patient between 25 and 39 years old who had COVID-19 and was a kidney transplant recipient. These T cells may partly come from the graft donor. The source material was a blood sample, sampled at baseline and on roughly day 120 from a kidney transplant recipient. The CDR3 DNA reads as TGTGCCAGCAGTCGACATGGGGCAGACTATGGCTACACCTTC. Translating it yields CASSRHGADYGYTF.